This is a list of T cell receptor beta chains from one sample in a study of tumor and adjacent non-tumor tissue in lung cancer. TCRdb fed the multiplex PCR reads into MiXCR, producing one record per CDR3 protein. Counted here are roughly 69,000 distinct CDR3 sequences, 76% occurring once; the ten biggest clones make up 40% to 45%. Sequencing used distant non-tumor lung tissue. These TCRs come from a man between 60 and 75 years old with non-small cell lung cancer. Each CDR3 is given with its conserved first and last residue. The D gene is left open where the match is weak. Clone size is not always given. Where it is, it says once, few, many or a class for expanded clones.

length: 13
V: TRBV6-1
D: NA
J: TRBJ2-7
size: NA
DNA: TGTGCCAGCACCGGGACCAACCTTAGCGAGCAGTACTTC
CDR3: CASTGTNLSEQYF

length: 16
V: TRBV11-3
D: NA
J: TRBJ2-3
size: NA
DNA: TGCGCCAGCAGCACCGGGTTAGCAGATAGCACAGATACGCATTATTTT
CDR3: CASSTGLADSTDTHYF

length: 14
V: TRBV20-1
D: TRBD1
J: TRBJ1-1
size: many
DNA: TGCAGTGCTAGTGGGGACAGGGAAGGCATTGAAGCTTTCTTT
CDR3: CSASGDREGIEAFF

length: 14
V: TRBV5-1
D: NA
J: TRBJ1-2
size: NA
DNA: TGCGCCAGCAGCTTGTTGTGGGAGCCCTATAGCTATACCTTC
CDR3: CASSLLWEPYSYTF

length: 13
V: TRBV12-3/TRBV12-4
D: NA
J: TRBJ1-5
size: NA
DNA: TGTGTCAGCGGCTACGACAGGACCCAGCCCCAGCATTTT
CDR3: CVSGYDRTQPQHF

length: 15
V: TRBV20-1
D: TRBD2
J: TRBJ2-3
size: NA
DNA: TGCAGTGCGGGGACTAGCGTAAGATTCACAGATACGCAGTATTTT
CDR3: CSAGTSVRFTDTQYF

length: 15
V: TRBV11-2
D: NA
J: TRBJ1-3
size: once
DNA: TGTGCCAGCAGCTCCAGGACAGATATTGGAAACACCATATATTTT
CDR3: CASSSRTDIGNTIYF

length: 17
V: TRBV6-2/TRBV6-3
D: TRBD2
J: TRBJ2-7
size: NA
DNA: TGTGCCAGCACATTCGGGACTAGCGGGATTAGTTCCTACGAGCAGTGCTTC
CDR3: CASTFGTSGISSYEQCF

length: 14
V: TRBV14
D: NA
J: TRBJ2-3
size: NA
DNA: TGTGCCAGCAAGGGCGGGGTTAGCACAGATACGCAATATTTT
CDR3: CASKGGVSTDTQYF

length: 13
V: TRBV29-1
D: TRBD1
J: TRBJ1-1
size: NA
DNA: TGCAGCGTCTCGACAGGGGGGGGCACTGAAGCTTTCTTT
CDR3: CSVSTGGGTEAFF

length: 15
V: TRBV24-1
D: TRBD1
J: TRBJ1-5
size: many
DNA: TGTGCCACCACACCTCCGGGACAGGGGCCTCTGCCCCAGCATTTT
CDR3: CATTPPGQGPLPQHF

length: 16
V: TRBV7-9
D: TRBD2
J: TRBJ2-5
size: few
DNA: TGTGCCAGCAGCTTAAAAAGCGGGAGGGCCCTGGAGACCCAGTACTTC
CDR3: CASSLKSGRALETQYF

length: 13
V: TRBV29-1
D: NA
J: TRBJ2-5
size: few
DNA: TGCAGCGTTACCTACAGGTATCAAGAGACCCGGTACTTC
CDR3: CSVTYRYQETRYF

length: 13
V: TRBV29-1
D: TRBD2
J: TRBJ2-1
size: NA
DNA: TGCAGTGTGGGACTAGCGGGCTACAATGAGCAGTCCTTC
CDR3: CSVGLAGYNEQSF

length: 14
V: TRBV11-1
D: NA
J: TRBJ2-2
size: NA
DNA: TGTGCCAGCACTTATACTAGTGGCACCGGGGAGCTATTCTTT
CDR3: CASTYTSGTGELFF

length: 16
V: TRBV5-4
D: TRBD2
J: TRBJ2-1
size: many
DNA: TGTGCCAGCAGCTCGAGGTTAGCGGGAGGGGTTCTTGAGCAGTTCTTC
CDR3: CASSSRLAGGVLEQFF

length: 12
V: TRBV4-2
D: NA
J: TRBJ2-1
size: NA
DNA: TGTGCCAGCAGCCAAGCTCCTCATGAGCAGTTCTTC
CDR3: CASSQAPHEQFF

length: 16
V: TRBV20-1
D: TRBD1
J: TRBJ1-1
size: NA
DNA: TGCAGTGCTAGAGGTCTTGGAGGGGGCAGGTACACTGAAGCTTTCTTT
CDR3: CSARGLGGGRYTEAFF

length: 13
V: TRBV19
D: NA
J: TRBJ2-3
size: NA
DNA: TGTGCCAGTAGTATAGTTCCCACAGATACGCAGTATTTT
CDR3: CASSIVPTDTQYF

length: 14
V: TRBV6-5
D: NA
J: TRBJ2-7
size: once
DNA: TGTGCCATCAGTCGGGCCACCTTCTCCTACGAGCAGAACTTC
CDR3: CAISRATFSYEQNF

length: 15
V: TRBV14
D: NA
J: TRBJ1-1
size: NA
DNA: TGTGCCAGCAGCCGCTGGGGACGGGGGAACATTGAAGCTTTCTTT
CDR3: CASSRWGRGNIEAFF

length: 14
V: TRBV5-4
D: NA
J: TRBJ1-4
size: NA
DNA: TGTGCCAGCAGCCCACAACAGGTGAATGAAAAACAGTTTTTT
CDR3: CASSPQQVNEKQFF

length: 15
V: TRBV20-1
D: NA
J: TRBJ1-3
size: NA
DNA: TGCAGTACTAGGAATTTGGGCAGCGTAGGAAACACCATATATTTT
CDR3: CSTRNLGSVGNTIYF

length: 13
V: TRBV12-3/TRBV12-4
D: NA
J: TRBJ1-1
size: NA
DNA: TGCGCCAGTAGTTTGATGGGGCATACTGAAGCTTTATTT
CDR3: CASSLMGHTEALF

length: 14
V: TRBV29-1
D: NA
J: TRBJ2-1
size: NA
DNA: TGCAGCGCCCTGGGATTAGCGGACTACAATGAGCAGCTCTTC
CDR3: CSALGLADYNEQLF

length: 13
V: TRBV11-3
D: NA
J: TRBJ2-3
size: NA
DNA: TGTGCCAGCAGCTTATCACAGGGCGATACGCATTATTTC
CDR3: CASSLSQGDTHYF

length: 12
V: TRBV29-1
D: TRBD1
J: TRBJ2-5
size: NA
DNA: TGCATCGTCCAGGGGGTAAGAGAGACCCAGTACTTC
CDR3: CIVQGVRETQYF

length: 14
V: TRBV29-1
D: NA
J: TRBJ2-1
size: NA
DNA: TGCAGCGTCGATCGCCGGGTGGGTCCGGATGTGCAGTTCTTC
CDR3: CSVDRRVGPDVQFF

length: 15
V: TRBV14
D: NA
J: TRBJ2-2
size: once
DNA: TGTGCCAGCAGTCAAGTTAGAGCGGCCACCTGGGAGCTGTTTTTT
CDR3: CASSQVRAATWELFF

length: 12
V: TRBV28
D: TRBD1
J: TRBJ1-1
size: many
DNA: TGTGCCAGCAGCGAAGGGGGCCGAGAAGCTTTCTTT
CDR3: CASSEGGREAFF

length: 14
V: TRBV11-2
D: NA
J: TRBJ2-1
size: NA
DNA: TGTGACAGCAGCTTTAGCGGCTCCTACAATGGGCAGTTCTTC
CDR3: CDSSFSGSYNGQFF

length: 17
V: TRBV29-1
D: TRBD2
J: TRBJ2-6
size: NA
DNA: TGCAGCGTGGATCCGGGCGTTGCGGGGGATGGGGCCAACGTCGTGACTTTC
CDR3: CSVDPGVAGDGANVVTF